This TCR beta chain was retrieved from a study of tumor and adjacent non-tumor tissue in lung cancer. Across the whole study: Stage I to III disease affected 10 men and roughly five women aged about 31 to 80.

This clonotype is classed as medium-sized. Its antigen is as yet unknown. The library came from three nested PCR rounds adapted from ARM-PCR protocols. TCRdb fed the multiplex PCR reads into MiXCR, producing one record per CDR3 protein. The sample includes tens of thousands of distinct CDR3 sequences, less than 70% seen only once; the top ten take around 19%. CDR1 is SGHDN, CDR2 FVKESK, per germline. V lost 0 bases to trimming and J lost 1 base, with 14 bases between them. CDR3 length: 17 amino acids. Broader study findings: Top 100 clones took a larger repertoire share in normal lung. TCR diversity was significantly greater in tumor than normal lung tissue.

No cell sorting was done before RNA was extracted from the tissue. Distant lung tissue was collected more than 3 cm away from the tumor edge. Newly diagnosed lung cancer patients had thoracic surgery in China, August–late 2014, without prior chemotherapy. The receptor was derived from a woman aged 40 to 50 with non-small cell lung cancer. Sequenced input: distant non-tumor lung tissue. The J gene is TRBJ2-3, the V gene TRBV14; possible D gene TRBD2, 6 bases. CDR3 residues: CASSQDAGIDGTDTQYF. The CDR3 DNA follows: TGTGCCAGCAGCCAAGACGCGGGAATTGATGGCACAGATACGCAGTATTTT.